The 2 T cell receptor beta chains presented below share a single source sample, sequenced in a study of cytomegalovirus exposure and HLA in healthy donors. Profiling relied on immunoSEQ multiplex PCR, and the TCRdb table lists in-frame clones only, not all of them. The sample consists of about 190,000 clones, around 88% of them appearing once. Sequencing used PBMCs. The receptor source for this set is a woman aged 18-35 years in good health and CMV-seronegative.

A word on this clone: This same CDR3 is encoded by further DNA sequences in the sample. CDR3 DNA: TGCGCCAGCAGCTTGGGGGGCGGCTACGAGCAGTACTTC. This codes for CASSLGGGYEQYF. The chain joins TRBV5-1 to TRBJ2-7; D is perhaps TRBD1 (5 bases). The germline V gene encodes CDR1 SGHRS and CDR2 YFSETQ. The CDR3 covers 13 residues. Deletions cut 0 bases from V and 3 bases from J, with 7 bases between.

The chain carries TRBV12-5 and TRBJ2-7, with D maybe TRBD1 (6 bases). V was clipped by 2 bases and J by 4 bases, with 9 bases between them. This CDR3 has 13 amino acids. Germline-derived CDR1 and CDR2 are LGHNT and FRNRAP. The CDR3 DNA follows: TGTGCTAGTGGTTTGTACCAGGGGTACGAGCAGTACTTC. This translates into CASGLYQGYEQYF.